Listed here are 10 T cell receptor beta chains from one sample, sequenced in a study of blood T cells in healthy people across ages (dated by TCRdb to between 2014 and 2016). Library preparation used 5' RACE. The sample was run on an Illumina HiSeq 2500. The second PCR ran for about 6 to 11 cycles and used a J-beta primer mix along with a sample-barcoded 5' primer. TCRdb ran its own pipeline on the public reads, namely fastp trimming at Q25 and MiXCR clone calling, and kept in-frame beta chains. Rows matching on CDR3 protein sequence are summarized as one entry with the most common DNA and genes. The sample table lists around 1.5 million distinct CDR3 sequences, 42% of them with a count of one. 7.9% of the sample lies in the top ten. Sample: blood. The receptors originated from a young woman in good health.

The DNA for the CDR3 is TGTGCCAGCACCGTTCTCCAGACCGATCGTTCACCCCTCCACTTT. Residues: CASTVLQTDRSPLHF. This chain joins TRBV7-9 and TRBJ1-6; D uncertain. The CDR3 length is 15 residues. Germline V CDR1 and CDR2: SEHNR, FQNEAQ (reference sequence). Trimming stripped 7 bases from V and 9 bases from J, with 19 bases between.

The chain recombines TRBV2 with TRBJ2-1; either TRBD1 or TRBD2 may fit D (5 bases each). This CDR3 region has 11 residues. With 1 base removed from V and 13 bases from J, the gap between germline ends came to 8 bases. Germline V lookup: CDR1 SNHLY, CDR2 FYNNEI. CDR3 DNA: TGTGCCAGCAGTGAAGTGGGACCCCAGTTCTTC. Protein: CASSEVGPQFF.

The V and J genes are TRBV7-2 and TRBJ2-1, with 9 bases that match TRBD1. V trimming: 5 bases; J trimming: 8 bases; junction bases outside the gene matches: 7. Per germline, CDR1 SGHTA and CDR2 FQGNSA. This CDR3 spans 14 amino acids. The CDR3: CASSAYRGRDEQFF. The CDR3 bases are TGTGCCAGCAGCGCCTACAGGGGGCGGGATGAGCAGTTCTTC.

CDR3: CASSHSWYFSGLAEAKNIQYF. The CDR3 nucleotides read TGTGCCAGCAGCCATAGCTGGTATTTTTCGGGCCTAGCGGAAGCTAAAAACATTCAGTACTTC. The gene calls are TRBV11-1 and TRBJ2-4, with 7 bases identical to TRBD2. This CDR3 has 21 residues. Trimming cost V 5 bases and J 4 bases; bases outside gene matches: 26. CDR1 SGHAT and CDR2 FQDESV come from the germline V gene (reference sequence).

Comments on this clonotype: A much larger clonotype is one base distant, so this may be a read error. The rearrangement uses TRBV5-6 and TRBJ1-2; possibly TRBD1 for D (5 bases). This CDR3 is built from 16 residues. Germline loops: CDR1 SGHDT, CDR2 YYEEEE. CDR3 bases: TGTGTCAGCAGCTTGTCTTCGGCAGGGAATTCCTATGGCTACACCTTC. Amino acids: CVSSLSSAGNSYGYTF.

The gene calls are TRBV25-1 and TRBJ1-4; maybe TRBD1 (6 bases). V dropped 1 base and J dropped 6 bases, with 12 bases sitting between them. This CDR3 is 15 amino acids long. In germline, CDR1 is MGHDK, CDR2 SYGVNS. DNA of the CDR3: TGTGCCAGCAGTGAATTTACCGGGGGCGATGAAAAACTGTTTTTT. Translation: CASSEFTGGDEKLFF.

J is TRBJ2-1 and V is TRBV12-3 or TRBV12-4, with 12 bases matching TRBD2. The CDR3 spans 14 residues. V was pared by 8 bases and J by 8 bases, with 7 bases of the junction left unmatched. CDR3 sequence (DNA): TGTGCCAGCCGTGGACTAGCGGGGTTGGATGAGCAGTTCTTC. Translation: CASRGLAGLDEQFF.

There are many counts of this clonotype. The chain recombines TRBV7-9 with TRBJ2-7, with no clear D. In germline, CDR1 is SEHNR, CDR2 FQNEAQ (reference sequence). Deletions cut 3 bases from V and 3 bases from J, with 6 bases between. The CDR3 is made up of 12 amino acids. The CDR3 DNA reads TGTGCCAGCAGCTTGGACGACTACGAGCAGTACTTC. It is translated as CASSLDDYEQYF.

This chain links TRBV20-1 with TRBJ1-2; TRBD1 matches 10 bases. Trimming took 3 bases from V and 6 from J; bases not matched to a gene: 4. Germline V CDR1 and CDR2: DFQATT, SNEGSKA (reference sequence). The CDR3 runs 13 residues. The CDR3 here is CSARRTGGDGYTF. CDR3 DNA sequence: TGCAGTGCTAGGCGGACAGGGGGAGATGGCTACACCTTC.

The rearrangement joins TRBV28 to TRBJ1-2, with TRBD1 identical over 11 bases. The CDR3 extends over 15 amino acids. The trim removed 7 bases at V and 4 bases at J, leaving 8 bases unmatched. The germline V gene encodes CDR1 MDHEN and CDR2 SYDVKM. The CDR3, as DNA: TGTGCCAGCAAGATACTAGGGACAGGGGGCTATGGCTACACCTTC. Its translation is CASKILGTGGYGYTF.